Following are 3 T cell receptor beta chains from one sample sequenced in a study of beta chain features in type 1 diabetes. Every bit of the isolated RNA underwent reverse transcription, so sequencing read expressed TCRB transcripts. Sequencing used immunoSEQ multiplex PCR; TCRdb keeps in-frame clones, though not all of them. The sample holds hundreds of thousands of clones; roughly 15% are singletons and the top ten take around 0.095%. The sequencing sample was made of naive CD4+ T cells from blood. Receptors were obtained from a man in his late teens or twenties in good health.

The V gene is TRBV7-2, the J gene TRBJ2-7; TRBD2 matches at 13 bases. V dropped 4 bases and J dropped 4; count of bases not matched to a gene: 4. There are 15 residues in the CDR3. Germline V gene data show CDR1 as SGHTA and CDR2 as FQGNSA. The CDR3 region has the DNA TGTGCCAGCAGCTGGACTAGCGGGAGTAGGTACGAGCAGTACTTC. Its translation: CASSWTSGSRYEQYF.

This rearrangement joins TRBV5-4 to TRBJ2-3; weak D call: TRBD2 (5 bases). CDR3 size: 15 residues. Trimming left V 0 bases short and J 2 bases short, with 10 bases between. The V gene's germline CDR1 is SGHNT and CDR2 YYREEE (reference sequence). The CDR3 loop reads CASSLAAGFTDTQYF. The DNA of the CDR3 is TGTGCCAGCAGCTTGGCGGCGGGCTTCACAGATACGCAGTATTTT.

The chain links TRBV7-2 to TRBJ2-1; TRBD1 matches at 10 bases. Trimming at V came to 4 bases and at J to 9 bases, leaving 9 bases not matched to a gene. The germline V gene has CDR1 SGHTA and CDR2 FQGNSA. The CDR3 runs 15 residues. CDR3: CASSSRQGAVFEQFF. DNA for the CDR3: TGTGCCAGCAGCTCTCGACAGGGGGCAGTTTTTGAGCAGTTCTTC.